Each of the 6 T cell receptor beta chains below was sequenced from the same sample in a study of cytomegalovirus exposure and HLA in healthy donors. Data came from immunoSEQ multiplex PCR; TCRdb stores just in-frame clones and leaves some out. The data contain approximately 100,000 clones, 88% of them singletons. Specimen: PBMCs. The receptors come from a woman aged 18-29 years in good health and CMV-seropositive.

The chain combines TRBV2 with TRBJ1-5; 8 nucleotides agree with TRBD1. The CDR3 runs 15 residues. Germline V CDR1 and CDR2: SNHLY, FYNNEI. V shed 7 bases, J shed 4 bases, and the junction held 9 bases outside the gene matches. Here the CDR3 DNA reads TGTGCCAGCAATCAAGGGACAGGACAAAATCAGCCCCAGCATTTT. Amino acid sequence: CASNQGTGQNQPQHF.

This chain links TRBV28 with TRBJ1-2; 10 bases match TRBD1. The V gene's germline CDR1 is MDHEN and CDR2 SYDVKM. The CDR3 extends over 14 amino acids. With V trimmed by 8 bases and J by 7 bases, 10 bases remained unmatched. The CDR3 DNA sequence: TGTGCCAGCGCTCCGGGGGGACAGGGGATTGGCTACACCTTC. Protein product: CASAPGGQGIGYTF.

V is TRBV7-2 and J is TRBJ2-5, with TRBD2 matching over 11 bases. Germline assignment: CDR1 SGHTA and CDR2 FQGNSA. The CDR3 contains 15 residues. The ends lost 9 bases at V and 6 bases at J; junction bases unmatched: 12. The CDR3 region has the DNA TGTGCCAGTCACTTTTTTAGCGGGGGGGGACAGACCCAGTACTTC. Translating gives CASHFFSGGGQTQYF.

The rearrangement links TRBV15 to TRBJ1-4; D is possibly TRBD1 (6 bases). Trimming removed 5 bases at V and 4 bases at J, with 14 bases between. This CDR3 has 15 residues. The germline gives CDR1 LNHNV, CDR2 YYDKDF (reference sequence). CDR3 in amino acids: CATSGTGLRNEKLFF. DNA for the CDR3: TGTGCCACCAGCGGCACAGGGCTCCGTAATGAAAAACTGTTTTTT. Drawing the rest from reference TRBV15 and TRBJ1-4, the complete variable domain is DAMVIQNPRYQVTQFGKPVTLSCSQTLNHNVMYWYQQKSSQAPKLLFHYYDKDFNNEADTPDNFQSRRPNTSFCFLDIRSPGLGDTAMYLCATSGTGLRNEKLFFGSGTQLSVL.

CDR3 sequence (DNA): TGTGCCAGCAGCTTAGATCCTGGGGGCGGTTATGGCTACACCTTC. Translating it yields CASSLDPGGGYGYTF. The genes are TRBV7-6 and TRBJ1-2, with D possibly being TRBD1 (6 bases). Trimming shortened V by 1 base and J by 5 bases, and 14 bases separated the two germline ends. The CDR3 loop spans 15 amino acids. The V gene's germline CDR1 is SGHVS and CDR2 FNYEAQ.

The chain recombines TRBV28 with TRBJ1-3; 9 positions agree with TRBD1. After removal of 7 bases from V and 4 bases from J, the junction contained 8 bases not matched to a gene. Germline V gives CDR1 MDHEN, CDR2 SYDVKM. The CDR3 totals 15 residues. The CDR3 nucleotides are TGTGCCAGCACCTCGGGACAGGGTCGAGGAAACACCATATATTTT. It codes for CASTSGQGRGNTIYF. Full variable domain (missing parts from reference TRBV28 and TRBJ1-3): DVKVTQSSRYLVKRTGEKVFLECVQDMDHENMFWYRQDPGLGLRLIYFSYDVKMKEKGDIPEGYSVSREKKERFSLILESASTNQTSMYLCASTSGQGRGNTIYFGEGSWLTVV.